The clone carrying this TCR beta chain has a single count. Antigen specificity is unknown. This sample was included in a study of blood T cells in healthy people across ages. Together with a sample-barcoded 5' primer, a J-beta primer mix was included in a second PCR lasting roughly 6 to 12 cycles. MiXCR, run by TCRdb on the 5' RACE reads, gives a single entry per CDR3 protein. This sample has 650,000 to 700,000 distinct CDR3 sequences; under 65% occur once, and the top ten carry roughly 13%. Germline assignment: CDR1 LGHDT and CDR2 YNNKEL (reference sequence). CDR3 length: 16 amino acids. V lost 2 bases and J 4 bases, leaving 15 bases between the germline ends. Study-wide points: Higher naive T cell percentage went strongly together with higher TCR beta diversity.

The chain has TRBV3-1 and TRBJ2-1, with a weak D call TRBD2 (6 bases). Specimen: blood. This clonotype was sampled from a woman over 75 in good health. CDR3 sequence (DNA): TGTGCCAGCAGCCAAATGGCGAGACTAGATTACAATGAGCAGTTCTTC. This sequence encodes CASSQMARLDYNEQFF.